A selection of T cell receptor beta chains follows, all from one sample in a study of blood T cell repertoires in COVID-19. Sequencing was performed with immunoSEQ multiplex PCR; in TCRdb, only in-frame clones are kept and a portion is missing. Found here are 250,000 to 300,000 clones, 89% of them singletons; the top ten hold under 3%. Material for sequencing was PBMCs or T cells enriched from blood (not recorded which). The source is a woman between 45 and 60 years old who had been exposed to COVID-19. The CDR3 runs from the conserved cysteine through the conserved F or W. Fields, in order: V gene, clone size, D gene, CDR3 protein. A D gene is named only where the DNA matches it firmly. Rows may omit the clone size; those that give it use once, few, many or a size class.

V gene: TRBV7-6; clone size: -; D gene: TRBD2; CDR3 protein: CASSLGGVAGGLTDTQYF
V gene: TRBV19; clone size: -; D gene: -; CDR3 protein: CASSPSRGGSTEAFF
V gene: TRBV29-1; clone size: -; D gene: -; CDR3 protein: CSPRVKREKLFF
V gene: TRBV5-8; clone size: -; D gene: -; CDR3 protein: CASSLDSNQPQHF
V gene: TRBV19; clone size: -; D gene: -; CDR3 protein: CASSMAGAISEAFF
V gene: TRBV30; clone size: -; D gene: -; CDR3 protein: CAWITPGRGFDTEAFF
V gene: TRBV6-1; clone size: -; D gene: -; CDR3 protein: CASSEWTLNTEAFF
V gene: TRBV21-1; clone size: -; D gene: -; CDR3 protein: CASSRADTGTDTQYF
V gene: TRBV4-1; clone size: -; D gene: -; CDR3 protein: CASSQDTGYTEAFF
V gene: TRBV28; clone size: -; D gene: TRBD2; CDR3 protein: CASLSGGGTTDTQYF
V gene: TRBV7-9; clone size: -; D gene: TRBD1; CDR3 protein: CASSLSRDRGETQYF
V gene: TRBV28; clone size: -; D gene: TRBD1; CDR3 protein: CASSLSSPGTGSEQFF
V gene: TRBV3-1/TRBV3-2; clone size: -; D gene: TRBD2; CDR3 protein: CASSQGERGRQFF
V gene: TRBV27; clone size: -; D gene: -; CDR3 protein: CASRDPGDISPLHF
V gene: TRBV7-2; clone size: -; D gene: TRBD1; CDR3 protein: CASSPGWTGGGANQPQHF
V gene: TRBV19; clone size: -; D gene: TRBD1; CDR3 protein: CASSAQGARDTQYF
V gene: TRBV30; clone size: -; D gene: TRBD2; CDR3 protein: CACSGLAGYNEQFF
V gene: TRBV3-1/TRBV3-2; clone size: -; D gene: TRBD1; CDR3 protein: CASSQDSHRGSEQYF
V gene: TRBV7-8; clone size: -; D gene: -; CDR3 protein: CASSFDRSYYGYTF
V gene: TRBV4-2; clone size: -; D gene: TRBD1; CDR3 protein: CASSQAYRDSSRQSF
V gene: TRBV4-2; clone size: once; D gene: TRBD1; CDR3 protein: CASSNPDRGITDTQYF
V gene: TRBV2; clone size: once; D gene: -; CDR3 protein: CASSEFEVLYGYTF
V gene: TRBV5-8; clone size: -; D gene: -; CDR3 protein: CASSFEAQGEVADTQYF
V gene: TRBV25-1; clone size: -; D gene: TRBD2; CDR3 protein: CASSDGGGGLETQYF
V gene: TRBV28; clone size: -; D gene: TRBD1; CDR3 protein: CASSSGQSNYGYTF
V gene: TRBV14; clone size: -; D gene: -; CDR3 protein: CASSQGGAGYTF
V gene: TRBV18; clone size: -; D gene: TRBD2; CDR3 protein: CASSPAPRGARGTQYF
V gene: TRBV19; clone size: -; D gene: TRBD1; CDR3 protein: CASSSGDRVLGDTQYF
V gene: TRBV7-9; clone size: -; D gene: -; CDR3 protein: CASSFLASSGEVGEAFF
V gene: TRBV4-2; clone size: -; D gene: -; CDR3 protein: CASSQQTGSGANVLTF
V gene: TRBV3-1/TRBV3-2; clone size: -; D gene: TRBD2; CDR3 protein: CASSPRTSGGKGEQFF
V gene: TRBV19; clone size: -; D gene: TRBD2; CDR3 protein: CATQDRRLAGGTDTQYF
V gene: TRBV6-5; clone size: -; D gene: -; CDR3 protein: CASMRLAGNTIYF
V gene: TRBV18; clone size: -; D gene: -; CDR3 protein: CASSLWGNQEETQYF
V gene: TRBV7-9; clone size: -; D gene: -; CDR3 protein: CASSSDSHQVVF
V gene: TRBV5-1; clone size: -; D gene: TRBD1; CDR3 protein: CASSNLGGTGGYGYTF
V gene: TRBV6-5; clone size: -; D gene: TRBD1; CDR3 protein: CASSPGTGRYEQYF
V gene: TRBV27; clone size: -; D gene: -; CDR3 protein: CASSLNSLTDTQYF
V gene: TRBV25-1; clone size: -; D gene: -; CDR3 protein: CASSEGSNQPQHF
V gene: TRBV7-9; clone size: -; D gene: -; CDR3 protein: CASRPLQGRTSGYGYTF
V gene: TRBV7-6; clone size: -; D gene: -; CDR3 protein: CASSLLDSSSYNEQFF
V gene: TRBV7-6; clone size: -; D gene: TRBD1; CDR3 protein: CASSLEGTRTGEQFF
V gene: TRBV19; clone size: -; D gene: -; CDR3 protein: CASSIDRTTKAEAFF
V gene: TRBV4-1; clone size: -; D gene: TRBD2; CDR3 protein: CASSPGLAGVEQFF
V gene: TRBV5-1; clone size: -; D gene: -; CDR3 protein: CASSVTGRNTEAFF
V gene: TRBV7-9; clone size: -; D gene: -; CDR3 protein: CASSQGVASNQPQHF
V gene: TRBV6-4; clone size: -; D gene: -; CDR3 protein: CASSPSVGANVLTF
V gene: TRBV5-1; clone size: -; D gene: TRBD2; CDR3 protein: CASSLLAGEVTGELFF
V gene: TRBV6-5; clone size: -; D gene: TRBD1; CDR3 protein: CAAQGQAAYGYTF
V gene: TRBV13; clone size: -; D gene: TRBD1; CDR3 protein: CASSPGTANTEAFF
V gene: TRBV7-9; clone size: -; D gene: -; CDR3 protein: CASSLNARINYGYTF
V gene: TRBV7-2; clone size: -; D gene: TRBD1; CDR3 protein: CASSFPQGYQNEAFF